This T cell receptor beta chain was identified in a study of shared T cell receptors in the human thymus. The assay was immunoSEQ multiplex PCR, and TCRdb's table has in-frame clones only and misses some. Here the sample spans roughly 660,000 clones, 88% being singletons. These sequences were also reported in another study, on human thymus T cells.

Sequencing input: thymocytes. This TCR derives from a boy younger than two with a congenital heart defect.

The CDR3 loop is CASSLRDRDFYEQYF. The CDR3 DNA reads as TGTGCCAGCTCCCTCCGGGACAGGGACTTCTACGAGCAGTACTTC. The chain carries TRBV18 and TRBJ2-7; TRBD1 matches at 9 bases. The V gene end was trimmed by 6 bases and the J gene end by 3 bases; junction bases not matched to a gene: 9. Germline CDR1 and CDR2: KGHSH and LQKENI. The CDR3 totals 15 residues. Together with reference TRBV18 and TRBJ2-7, the CDR3 gives the full variable domain: NAGVMQNPRHLVRRRGQEARLRCSPMKGHSHVYWYRQLPEEGLKFMVYLQKENIIDESGMPKERFSAEFPKEGPSILRIQQVVRGDSAAYFCASSLRDRDFYEQYFGPGTRLTVT.